What follows is one TCR beta chain and its context. This CDR3 is built from 15 residues. V dropped 0 bases and J dropped 5; count of bases not matched to a gene: 6. Germline-derived CDR1 and CDR2 are KGHSH and LQKENI. TRB rearrangements were amplified by multiplex PCR with BIOMED2 TRB-A/B primers. TCRdb re-called the multiplex PCR reads with MiXCR, one entry per CDR3 protein. The sample yields about 11,000 distinct CDR3 sequences, around a third seen once. This entry belongs to a study of T and B cells in COVID-19 patients. Study in general: Of around 21 active-infection patients, under 19 carried comorbidities linked to unfavorable COVID-19 outcome.

Each TRB amplification used roughly 250-550 ng of genomic DNA from blood. The clonotype was recovered from a human donor with active COVID-19. This rearrangement joins TRBV18 to TRBJ2-7, with TRBD1 matching 8 bases. The sequenced sample was blood. CDR3 DNA sequence: TGTGCCAGCTCACCACCCTCCAGGGGGCTCCACGAGCAGTACTTC. Translation: CASSPPSRGLHEQYF.